A selection of T cell receptor beta chains follows, all from one sample in a study of shared clonotypes between healthy human individuals. Measured with immunoSEQ multiplex PCR; TCRdb has only the in-frame clones, and not every one. The sample lists a few million clones, approximately 93% occurring once. Sequenced sample: naive CD4+ T cells from PBMCs. The receptors come from a young man in good health. Some clones in this sample may be carry-over from other donors' samples. Each CDR3 is given without its conserved first and last residue. Each record gives: J gene, V gene, D gene, CDR3 protein. A D gene is named only where the DNA matches it firmly.

j_call: TRBJ2-7; v_call: TRBV5-1; d_call: NA; cdr3_aa: ASSLTNSYEQY
j_call: TRBJ2-1; v_call: TRBV5-1; d_call: TRBD2; cdr3_aa: ASSFLGLDSGRETYNEQF
j_call: TRBJ2-3; v_call: TRBV5-8; d_call: NA; cdr3_aa: ASSISTDTQY
j_call: TRBJ2-1; v_call: TRBV28; d_call: TRBD1; cdr3_aa: ASSFWGQSYNEQF
j_call: TRBJ1-1; v_call: TRBV29-1; d_call: NA; cdr3_aa: SARGGDAEAF
j_call: TRBJ2-3; v_call: TRBV6-5; d_call: TRBD1; cdr3_aa: ASSSTGASTDTQY
j_call: TRBJ1-1; v_call: TRBV7-2; d_call: NA; cdr3_aa: ASSLARGAQVTEAF
j_call: TRBJ2-1; v_call: TRBV7-3; d_call: NA; cdr3_aa: ASSLTEAEQF
j_call: TRBJ1-1; v_call: TRBV28; d_call: TRBD1; cdr3_aa: ASSDRADTEAF
j_call: TRBJ2-7; v_call: TRBV11-1; d_call: NA; cdr3_aa: ASSPRGLVWGLTSYEQY
j_call: TRBJ2-5; v_call: TRBV28; d_call: NA; cdr3_aa: ASSLTFGGWETQY
j_call: TRBJ2-7; v_call: TRBV9; d_call: NA; cdr3_aa: ASSSGQQIYEQY
j_call: TRBJ2-7; v_call: TRBV4-1; d_call: NA; cdr3_aa: ASSQSRGAGTYEQY
j_call: TRBJ2-2; v_call: TRBV10-3; d_call: NA; cdr3_aa: AISAGPNTGELF
j_call: TRBJ2-5; v_call: TRBV5-1; d_call: NA; cdr3_aa: ASSLSAETQY
j_call: TRBJ2-5; v_call: TRBV5-1; d_call: NA; cdr3_aa: ASSQLGTGEKKYQETQY
j_call: TRBJ2-1; v_call: TRBV7-2; d_call: NA; cdr3_aa: ASSLGPNNEQF
j_call: TRBJ2-2; v_call: TRBV7-9; d_call: TRBD1; cdr3_aa: ASSPGQGNTGELF
j_call: TRBJ2-7; v_call: TRBV11-1; d_call: NA; cdr3_aa: ASSLGSPYEQY
j_call: TRBJ2-4; v_call: TRBV5-1; d_call: NA; cdr3_aa: ASSLSLFQKNIQY
j_call: TRBJ2-2; v_call: TRBV7-2; d_call: TRBD2; cdr3_aa: ASRTSGNTGELF
j_call: TRBJ2-5; v_call: TRBV6-1; d_call: TRBD2; cdr3_aa: ASSEARGSSGRGETQY
j_call: TRBJ2-1; v_call: TRBV27; d_call: TRBD2; cdr3_aa: ASSLSGGRAYNEQF
j_call: TRBJ1-2; v_call: TRBV27; d_call: NA; cdr3_aa: ASSSPVRGYGYT
j_call: TRBJ2-1; v_call: TRBV15; d_call: TRBD2; cdr3_aa: ATSRAGTSGYNEQF
j_call: TRBJ2-3; v_call: TRBV10-1; d_call: NA; cdr3_aa: ASSESASRGHEITDTQY
j_call: TRBJ1-1; v_call: TRBV11-1; d_call: NA; cdr3_aa: ASSLAGLTEAF